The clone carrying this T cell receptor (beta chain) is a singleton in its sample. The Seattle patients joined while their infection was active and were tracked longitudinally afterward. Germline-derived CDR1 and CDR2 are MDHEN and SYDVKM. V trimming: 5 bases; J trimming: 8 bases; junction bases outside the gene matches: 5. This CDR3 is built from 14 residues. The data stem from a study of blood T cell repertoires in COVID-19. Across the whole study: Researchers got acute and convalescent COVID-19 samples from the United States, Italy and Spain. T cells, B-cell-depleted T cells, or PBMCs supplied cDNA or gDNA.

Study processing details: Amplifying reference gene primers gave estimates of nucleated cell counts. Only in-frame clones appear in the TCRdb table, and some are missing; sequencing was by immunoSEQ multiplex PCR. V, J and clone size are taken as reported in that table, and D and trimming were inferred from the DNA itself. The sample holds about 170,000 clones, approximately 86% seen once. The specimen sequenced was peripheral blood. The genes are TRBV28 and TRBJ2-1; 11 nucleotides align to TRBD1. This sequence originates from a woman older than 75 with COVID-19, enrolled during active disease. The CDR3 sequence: CASSGQGASDEQFF. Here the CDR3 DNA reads TGTGCCAGCAGTGGACAGGGGGCGTCTGATGAGCAGTTCTTC.